One sample yielded the 4 T cell receptor beta chains listed below, sequenced in a study of T cell repertoires in cytomegalovirus infection. One entry per CDR3 protein, called by TCRdb with MiXCR from the reads. Here the sample spans 680,000 or so distinct CDR3 sequences, approximately 40% being singletons. The source material was PBMCs. The receptors derive from a human donor in good health (CMV status not recorded). Some clones in this sample may be carry-over from other donors' samples.

This clonotype was detected a few times. The chain links TRBV20-1 to TRBJ1-6, with TRBD1 matching 12 bases. The CDR3 has 17 residues. CDR1 and CDR2 from the germline V gene are DFQATT and SNEGSKA (reference sequence). The V and J ends lost 6 bases and 6 bases, in that order; junction bases with no gene match: 12. The CDR3 DNA is TGCAGTGCACTTAGACGGGACAGGGGGCGTCCTAATTCACCCCTCCACTTT. Protein sequence: CSALRRDRGRPNSPLHF.

The table lists this clonotype with many counts. The CDR3 nucleotides are TGTGCCAGCTGCGGGAGCCGTCGGGAGCAGTACTTC. This codes for CASCGSRREQYF. The V gene is TRBV28, the J gene TRBJ2-7, with TRBD2 matching 7 bases. CDR1 and CDR2 from the germline V gene are MDHEN and SYDVKM. J gave up 7 bases and V 8 bases, and 8 bases lay outside the gene matches. The CDR3 is 12 amino acids.

The chain links TRBV5-1 to TRBJ1-6; D unresolved. The CDR3 length is 14 residues. Germline CDR1 and CDR2: SGHRS and YFSETQ. Trimming pared 0 bases from V and 7 bases from J, leaving 8 bases between. CDR3 sequence (DNA): TGCGCCAGCAGCTTGGTCGAAACGAATTCACCCCTCCACTTT. It specifies CASSLVETNSPLHF.

This chain uses TRBV7-2 with TRBJ2-7; D might be TRBD1 (7 bases). Trimming took off 2 bases at V and 4 bases at J, with 15 bases between the two ends. CDR3 length: 15 residues. Germline CDR1 and CDR2: SGHTA and FQGNSA. CDR3 DNA: TGTGCCAGCAGCTTAAGGCAGGGGGAGGCATACGAGCAGTACTTC. It codes for CASSLRQGEAYEQYF.